Presented here are 28 T cell receptor beta chains from one specimen sequenced in a study of CD8+ T cells in alopecia areata (dated by TCRdb to 2016 to 2018). Libraries came from the immunoSEQ multiplex PCR assay. RNA was extracted from all samples and reverse transcribed into cDNA as template for TCR sequencing. TCRdb retrieved this table from immuneACCESS and kept in-frame rearrangements only. Not all clones are present; in checked studies, unresolved V genes account for under half, and no reason is known for the remainder. This sample gives about 180,000 clones in total; around 64% of them show up just once. Around 10% of the sample is held by the ten biggest clonotypes. Read against the paper, the sample's time point label means: baseline before oral tofacitinib. Sequencing was performed on CD8+ T cells sorted from blood, taken at week 0. Receptors originate from a human donor with alopecia areata.

The DNA for the CDR3 is TGTGCTAGTTCCAAAAGCGGGGAAAGCACAGATACGCAGTATTTT. Its protein is CASSKSGESTDTQYF. V usage is TRBV12-5 and J usage is TRBJ2-3; TRBD2 matches at 7 bases. CDR3 length equals 15 residues. V was pared by 8 bases and J by 0 bases, with 8 bases of the junction left unmatched. Per germline, CDR1 LGHNT and CDR2 FRNRAP.

The chain is built from TRBV2 and TRBJ2-5, with unresolved D. CDR1 SNHLY and CDR2 FYNNEI come from the germline V gene. V gave up 2 bases and J gave up 0 bases, with 7 bases separating them. The CDR3 runs 14 residues. The CDR3 DNA sequence: TGTGCCAGCAGTGAAATCGGCAACCAAGAGACCCAGTACTTC. Protein product: CASSEIGNQETQYF.

DNA for the CDR3: TGTGCCAGCTCACCTACAGGACAGGGGGACCACGAGCAGTACTTC. This translates into CASSPTGQGDHEQYF. The V call is TRBV18, the J call TRBJ2-7, with TRBD1 identical over 10 bases. Germline V gene data show CDR1 as KGHSH and CDR2 as LQKENI. The CDR3 loop spans 15 amino acids. V dropped 3 bases and J dropped 5; count of bases not matched to a gene: 7.

The chain carries TRBV19 and TRBJ1-1; the D gene is possibly TRBD1 (6 bases). Germline V gene sequence: CDR1 LNHDA, CDR2 SQIVND (reference sequence). V dropped 9 bases and J dropped 4 bases, with 15 bases sitting between them. There are 13 residues in the CDR3. The CDR3 region is CASSLGGSTEAFF. In nucleotides, the CDR3 is TGTGCCAGCTCCCTGGGGGGCAGCACTGAAGCTTTCTTT.

The rearrangement uses TRBV13 and TRBJ2-7, with TRBD1 matching over 12 bases. The CDR3 extends over 15 amino acids. The germline gives CDR1 PRHDT, CDR2 FYEKMQ (reference sequence). V dropped 5 bases and J dropped 4; count of bases not matched to a gene: 6. CDR3 nucleotide sequence: TGTGCCAGCAGCACTCGGGACAGGGGGCGGTACGAGCAGTACTTC. This codes for CASSTRDRGRYEQYF.

Note on this clone: The same CDR3 arises from other DNA sequences in this sample as well. V and J are TRBV30 and TRBJ2-7; 9 bases are a match to TRBD1. Germline CDR1 is GTSNPN and CDR2 is SVGIG (reference sequence). This CDR3 contains 12 residues. Trimming cost V 5 bases and J 3 bases; bases outside gene matches: 2. CDR3 residues: CAWGTGSYEQYF. The CDR3 region has the DNA TGTGCCTGGGGGACAGGGAGCTACGAGCAGTACTTC.

The rearrangement links TRBV27 to TRBJ1-2; D is perhaps TRBD1 (6 bases). The germline CDR1 and CDR2 sequences are MNHEY and SMNVEV (reference sequence). The length of the CDR3 is 14 residues. Trimming removed 10 bases from V and 4 bases from J, with 19 bases in between. This chain's CDR3 is CATARAGAVYGYTF. The CDR3 region has the DNA TGTGCCACCGCCCGAGCGGGGGCTGTCTATGGCTACACCTTC.

This clone was observed once. The V and J genes are TRBV4-1 and TRBJ1-1; D is uncertain. Trimming took off 4 bases at V and 1 base at J, with 7 bases between the two ends. This CDR3 comprises 13 residues. The V gene's germline CDR1 is MGHRA and CDR2 YSYEKL. CDR3 bases: TGCGCCAGCAGCCTACCAGGGAACACTGAAGCTTTCTTT. It is translated as CASSLPGNTEAFF.

This clone was detected a few times. The V and J genes are TRBV2 and TRBJ1-5; no firm D call. The CDR3 runs 15 residues. Per the germline V gene, CDR1 is SNHLY and CDR2 is FYNNEI. The V gene lost 8 bases and the J gene lost 0 bases, with 14 bases spanning the gap. The CDR3 sequence is CASRSSARSNQPQHF. The CDR3, as DNA: TGTGCCAGCCGTAGTAGCGCTCGTAGCAATCAGCCCCAGCATTTT.

J is TRBJ2-5 and V is TRBV6-6, with no clear D. The CDR3 is 13 residues long. Trimming cost V 2 bases and J 4 bases, with 8 bases left between them. The V gene's germline CDR1 is MNHNY and CDR2 SVGAGI (reference sequence). Written as DNA, the CDR3 is TGTGCCAGCAGTTACGCGGTTCGAGAGACCCAGTACTTC. It specifies CASSYAVRETQYF.

The V call is TRBV19, the J call TRBJ2-7; 9 nucleotides match TRBD1. Per germline, CDR1 LNHDA and CDR2 SQIVND (reference sequence). This CDR3 has 14 amino acids. The V gene end was trimmed by 3 bases and the J gene end by 2 bases; junction bases not matched to a gene: 2. The CDR3, as DNA: TGTGCCAGTAGTATCTACAGGGGGCCCTACGAGCAGTACTTC. It yields the protein CASSIYRGPYEQYF.

This sequence joins TRBV27 and TRBJ2-1, with no clear D. Germline V lookup: CDR1 MNHEY, CDR2 SMNVEV (reference sequence). The CDR3 is made up of 13 amino acids. Trimming left V 6 bases short and J 0 bases short, with 6 bases between. The CDR3 sequence is CASSPGSYNEQFF. The DNA of the CDR3 is TGTGCCAGCAGCCCCGGCTCCTACAATGAGCAGTTCTTC.

The rearrangement uses TRBV20-1 and TRBJ2-7, with D perhaps matching TRBD1 (5 bases). V lost 6 bases, J lost 7 bases, and 13 bases lay in between. Looked up from germline, CDR1 is DFQATT and CDR2 is SNEGSKA (reference sequence). This CDR3 has 11 residues. The CDR3 DNA reads as TGCAGTGCCCCCCAAGGGGATGAGCAGTACTTC. The encoded protein is CSAPQGDEQYF.

The chain carries TRBV6-4 and TRBJ2-7; TRBD2 agrees at 8 bases. CDR1 and CDR2 (germline): MRHNA, SNTAGT. The V gene end was trimmed by 7 bases and the J gene end by 2 bases; junction bases not matched to a gene: 19. The CDR3 runs to 18 residues. The CDR3 DNA is TGTGCCAGCAATCGTGCGCCCAGCGGGGGCCCCAACCCCTACGAGCAGTACTTC. This gives the protein CASNRAPSGGPNPYEQYF.

The rearrangement joins TRBV4-1 to TRBJ1-1, with D unclear. The V and J ends lost 1 base and 5 bases respectively, with 8 bases between them. The CDR3 contains 13 residues. Germline V lookup: CDR1 MGHRA, CDR2 YSYEKL. CDR3 loop: CASSQVGPTEAFF. The CDR3 DNA reads as TGCGCCAGCAGCCAAGTCGGTCCGACTGAAGCTTTCTTT.

V and J are TRBV10-2 and TRBJ2-5, with D possibly being TRBD1 (6 bases). The CDR3 length is 16 residues. From germline, CDR1 is WSHSY and CDR2 SAAADI. Trimming took 6 bases from V and 0 from J, leaving 17 bases between them. The CDR3 DNA is TGCGCCAGCAGGGCGCCGGGACACTCGTACCAAGAGACCCAGTACTTC. Encoded protein: CASRAPGHSYQETQYF.

The chain's CDR3 is CASSFSTDTQYF. The CDR3 coding sequence is TGTGCCAGCAGCTTCTCCACAGATACGCAGTATTTT. V gene TRBV13 combines with J gene TRBJ2-3; D unresolved. This CDR3 comprises 12 residues. Trimming stripped 3 bases from V and 2 bases from J, with 3 bases between. Germline loops: CDR1 PRHDT, CDR2 FYEKMQ (reference sequence).

The genes are TRBV13 and TRBJ2-3; the D gene is possibly TRBD1 (6 bases). The CDR3 is 12 residues long. Trimming left V 5 bases short and J 6 bases short, with 9 bases between. Per germline, CDR1 PRHDT and CDR2 FYEKMQ (reference sequence). CDR3 in amino acids: CASSPQGDTQYF. CDR3 nucleotide sequence: TGTGCCAGCAGCCCCCAGGGGGATACGCAGTATTTT.

This clone appeared a few times. The CDR3 DNA sequence: TGCAGCGTAACAGGGAGTCTCGACAGAAAGCCCGGGGAGCTGTTTTTT. Translation gives CSVTGSLDRKPGELFF. The V gene is TRBV29-1, the J gene TRBJ2-2, with a tentative D call TRBD1 (6 bases). With 6 bases removed from V and 6 bases from J, the gap between germline ends came to 23 bases. Germline CDR1 SQVTM, CDR2 ANQGSEA. The length of the CDR3 is 16 residues.

V and J are TRBV25-1 and TRBJ2-5; no clear D. V was pared by 6 bases and J by 3 bases, with 8 bases between. The length of the CDR3 is 12 residues. Germline-derived CDR1 and CDR2 are MGHDK and SYGVNS. Here the CDR3 reads CASRRMKETQYF. In DNA form, the CDR3 reads TGTGCCAGCAGACGGATGAAAGAGACCCAGTACTTC.

The chain has TRBV2 and TRBJ2-4; D not resolved. V was shortened by 6 bases and J by 0 bases, with 18 bases between the two germline ends. Germline V gene sequence: CDR1 SNHLY, CDR2 FYNNEI. The CDR3 sequence is 17 residues long. This CDR3 is CASSHEGWELAKNIQYF. The CDR3 nucleotides read TGTGCCAGCAGCCATGAAGGCTGGGAACTAGCCAAAAACATTCAGTACTTC.

The V gene is TRBV30, the J gene TRBJ2-2; D uncertain. The CDR3 sequence is 11 residues long. CDR1 and CDR2 from the germline V gene are GTSNPN and SVGIG (reference sequence). Trimming stripped 5 bases from V and 0 bases from J, with 1 base between. CDR3: CAWANTGELFF. CDR3 nucleotides: TGTGCCTGGGCGAACACCGGGGAGCTGTTTTTT.

The rearrangement joins TRBV30 to TRBJ2-7, with a tentative D call TRBD2 (5 bases). CDR1 and CDR2 (germline): GTSNPN, SVGIG (reference sequence). V was shortened by 1 base and J by 3 bases, with 13 bases between the two germline ends. The CDR3 runs 14 residues. For the CDR3, the DNA is TGTGCCTGGAGTGATGATTCGGGGTACTACGAGCAGTACTTC. Protein sequence: CAWSDDSGYYEQYF.

This chain uses TRBV30 with TRBJ2-3; D possibly corresponds to TRBD1 (6 bases). The length of the CDR3 is 16 residues. Per germline, CDR1 GTSNPN and CDR2 SVGIG (reference sequence). Trimming pared 3 bases from V and 2 bases from J, leaving 18 bases between. The DNA of the CDR3 is TGTGCCTGGAGAGGTGTTGAGGGGGACACCACAGATACGCAGTATTTT. Translating it yields CAWRGVEGDTTDTQYF.

The CDR3 coding sequence is TGTGCCAGCAGCCTGGGCCGCTCCCCAGATACGCAGTATTTT. It encodes CASSLGRSPDTQYF. The chain is built from TRBV7-6 and TRBJ2-3; D remains ambiguous. The CDR3 length is 14 residues. V was pared by 5 bases and J by 4 bases, with 13 bases between. Germline V lookup: CDR1 SGHVS, CDR2 FNYEAQ.

This clone was detected only a few times. The V call is TRBV29-1, the J call TRBJ2-5; D remains unclear. Germline V gene lookup returns CDR1 SQVTM and CDR2 ANQGSEA. The CDR3 runs to 13 residues. The germline V and J ends were trimmed by 3 bases and 3 bases, with 11 bases remaining between them. The CDR3 DNA follows: TGCAGCGTTGATTCAAAAACCGAAGAGACCCAGTACTTC. It translates to CSVDSKTEETQYF.

The rearrangement joins TRBV29-1 to TRBJ2-2; 9 bases are shared with TRBD2. The CDR3 has 15 residues. After removal of 3 bases from V and 6 bases from J, the junction contained 8 bases not matched to a gene. Germline V gives CDR1 SQVTM, CDR2 ANQGSEA. CDR3 DNA: TGCAGCGTTGATACAGCTAGCGGGGTTGCCGGGGAGCTGTTTTTT. Protein product: CSVDTASGVAGELFF.

This chain links TRBV13 with TRBJ1-6; no firm D call. The germline gives CDR1 PRHDT, CDR2 FYEKMQ (reference sequence). Trimming left V 7 bases short and J 7 bases short, with 14 bases between. The CDR3 is 14 residues long. The CDR3, as DNA: TGTGCCAGCAAATCCAGTTCCATAAATTCACCCCTCCACTTT. Protein product: CASKSSSINSPLHF. Supplemented by reference TRBV13 and TRBJ1-6, the full variable domain reads AAGVIQSPRHLIKEKRETATLKCYPIPRHDTVYWYQQGPGQDPQFLISFYEKMQSDKGSIPDRFSAQQFSDYHSELNMSSLELGDSALYFCASKSSSINSPLHFGNGTRLTVT.